This T cell receptor (beta chain) was retrieved from a study of early T cells in non-severe SARS-CoV-2 infection. The CDR3 spans 14 residues. Germline V gives CDR1 SGHRS, CDR2 YFSETQ. The V gene lost 0 bases and the J gene lost 5 bases, with 11 bases spanning the gap. Unique molecular identifier tags were affixed to discrete cDNA molecules. Each CDR3 protein gets one entry after TCRdb re-called the 5' RACE reads with MiXCR. The sample contains about 35,000 distinct CDR3 sequences, around 5.4% of which appear only once. The chain joins TRBV5-1 to TRBJ2-5; D is unclear. The clonotype originates from an adult who was a healthcare worker with PCR-confirmed SARS-CoV-2 infection or an uninfected control (not recorded which). The sample was whole blood, taken at baseline. The CDR3 sequence is CASSLEPLRETQYF. The CDR3 DNA follows: TGCGCCAGCAGCTTGGAGCCTCTGAGGGAGACCCAGTACTTC.